This T cell receptor beta chain emerged from a study of T cells after yellow fever vaccination. TCR cDNA was made by 5'RACE template switching, adding a universal primer site and UMIs. MiXCR was run by TCRdb on the 5' RACE reads, yielding one entry per CDR3 protein. The sample has about 120,000 distinct CDR3 sequences, around 7.2% seen once; the top ten hold 2.5% to 3%. Study results and limitations: Weaker, the secondary response peaked sooner, at day 5 versus 15. After the booster, about 95% of CD4 and about nine tenths of CD8 primary-response clones were re-detected.

This clonotype has at least ten counts. The antigen remains undetermined. This CDR3 is 14 amino acids long. V was cut by 4 bases and J by 5 bases, with 12 bases left in between. In germline, CDR1 is SGHRS, CDR2 YFSETQ. This chain uses TRBV5-1 with TRBJ2-2, with D hard to call. The input for sequencing was CD4+ T cells sorted from PBMCs, taken 35 to 50 days after the first yellow fever vaccination. This clonotype was obtained from a man aged 18 to 30 who received the YFV17D yellow fever vaccine. CDR3 region: CASSPTAGTGELFF. The CDR3 DNA reads as TGCGCCAGCAGCCCAACGGCCGGTACCGGGGAGCTGTTTTTT.